A single sample is the source of the 9 T cell receptor beta chains below, sequenced in a study of cytomegalovirus exposure and HLA in healthy donors. The primer mix had 60 Vbeta and 13 Jbeta primers. TCRdb's table, derived via immunoSEQ multiplex PCR, lists solely in-frame clones and lacks some. The repertoire consists of roughly 200,000 clones, with roughly four fifths occurring once and the leading ten covering more than 1.5%. Sequences were obtained from PBMCs. The receptors come from a man in his fifties in good health and CMV-seronegative.

The V gene is TRBV11-2, the J gene TRBJ2-1; TRBD2 aligns across 7 bases. The V gene's germline CDR1 is SGHAT and CDR2 FQNNGV. Trimming removed 7 bases from V and 8 bases from J; junction bases left unmatched: 8. CDR3 size: 13 residues. CDR3 loop: CASTPGEGHEQFF. As DNA, the CDR3 is TGTGCCAGCACCCCTGGGGAGGGTCATGAGCAGTTCTTC.

The V call is TRBV5-8, the J call TRBJ2-7, with D maybe TRBD1 (5 bases). Trimming took off 1 base at V and 7 bases at J, with 18 bases between the two ends. Germline values: CDR1 SGHTS, CDR2 YDEGEE. The CDR3 runs 15 residues. The CDR3 reads CASSLMGQFLGEQYF. The CDR3 DNA reads TGTGCCAGCAGCTTGATGGGGCAGTTCCTGGGGGAGCAGTACTTC.

The chain combines TRBV2 with TRBJ2-1, with D perhaps matching TRBD1 (5 bases). The CDR3 is made up of 13 amino acids. V lost 4 bases, J lost 13 bases, and 17 bases lay in between. The germline V gene has CDR1 SNHLY and CDR2 FYNNEI. In DNA, the CDR3 is TGTGCCAGCAGTGTGGGGCGCCAGGGCGAACAGTTCTTC. Translated, it gives CASSVGRQGEQFF.

This clone was counted between two and nine times. The chain combines TRBV6-5 with TRBJ2-7; 9 positions agree with TRBD1. With V trimmed by 11 bases and J by 4 bases, 6 bases remained unmatched. This CDR3 spans 12 amino acids. Germline V gives CDR1 MNHEY, CDR2 SVGAGI. The CDR3 DNA reads as TGTGCCGGTTCGGGACAGGGTTACGAGCAGTACTTC. This sequence encodes CAGSGQGYEQYF.

The chain combines TRBV5-6 with TRBJ2-1, with 9 nucleotides matching TRBD1. The CDR3 extends over 15 amino acids. CDR1 is SGHDT, CDR2 YYEEEE, per germline. Trimming at V came to 5 bases and at J to 6 bases, leaving 9 bases not matched to a gene. CDR3 residues: CASSFAGTGTNEQFF. In DNA form, the CDR3 reads TGTGCCAGCAGTTTCGCCGGGACAGGGACCAATGAGCAGTTCTTC.

The chain employs TRBV21-1 and TRBJ2-4; the table's D gene call, TRBD2, was not cross checked with the DNA. TRBV21-1 is a listed pseudogene. This CDR3 comprises 16 residues. The DNA for the CDR3 is TGTGCCAGCAGCAAAGAAGGGGGGGCGCCCAAAAACATTCAGTACTTC. This translates into CASSKEGGAPKNIQYF.

The rearrangement links TRBV5-8 to TRBJ2-7, with no clear D. In germline, CDR1 is SGHTS, CDR2 YDEGEE. There are 15 residues in the CDR3. V lost 5 bases, J lost 1 base, and 16 bases lay in between. The CDR3 reads CASRLLKPPSYEQYF. The CDR3 DNA follows: TGTGCCAGCAGGCTATTAAAGCCCCCTTCCTACGAGCAGTACTTC.

This chain joins TRBV11-3 and TRBJ2-3; 8 bases match TRBD2. V was clipped by 1 base and J by 1 base; unmatched bases: 7. The CDR3 is 17 amino acids. The V gene's germline CDR1 is SGHNT and CDR2 YENEEA. CDR3 region: CASSLGVTSGRTDTQYF. The DNA for the CDR3 is TGTGCCAGCAGCTTAGGGGTCACTAGCGGACGCACAGATACGCAGTATTTT.

This sequence joins TRBV5-1 and TRBJ2-7; a weak D match, TRBD1 (5 bases). V was pared by 0 bases and J by 6 bases, with 19 bases between. Germline V gives CDR1 SGHRS, CDR2 YFSETQ. The CDR3 loop spans 16 amino acids. The CDR3 DNA sequence: TGCGCCAGCAGCTTGGTGGGGCAGGCCTACTTAGGCGAGCAGTACTTC. It yields the protein CASSLVGQAYLGEQYF.